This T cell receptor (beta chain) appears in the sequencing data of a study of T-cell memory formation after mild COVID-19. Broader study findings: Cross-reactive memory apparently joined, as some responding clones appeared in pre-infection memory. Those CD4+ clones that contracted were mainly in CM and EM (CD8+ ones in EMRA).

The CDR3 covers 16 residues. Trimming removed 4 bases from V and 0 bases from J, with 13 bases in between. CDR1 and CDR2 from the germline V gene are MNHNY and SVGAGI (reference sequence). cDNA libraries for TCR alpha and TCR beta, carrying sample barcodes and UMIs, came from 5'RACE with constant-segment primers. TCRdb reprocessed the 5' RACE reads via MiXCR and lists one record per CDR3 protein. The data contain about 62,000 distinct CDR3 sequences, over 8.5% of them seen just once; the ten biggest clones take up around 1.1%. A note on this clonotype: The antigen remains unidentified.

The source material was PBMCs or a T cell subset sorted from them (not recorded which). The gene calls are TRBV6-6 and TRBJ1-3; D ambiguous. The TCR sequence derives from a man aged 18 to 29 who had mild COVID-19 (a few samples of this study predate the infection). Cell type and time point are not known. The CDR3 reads CASSLYVQTSGNTIYF. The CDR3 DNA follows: TGTGCCAGCAGTTTATATGTCCAGACCTCTGGAAACACCATATATTTT.